The 30 T cell receptor beta chains given below trace back to one sample, sequenced in a study of T cell responses to AZD1222 COVID-19 vaccine. Produced via immunoSEQ multiplex PCR; TCRdb's table is partial and in-frame only. The repertoire holds 120,000 to 150,000 clones, roughly 89% seen once, with about 1.8% in the top ten. Source: peripheral blood, taken 28 days after the second AZD1222 dose. These receptors came from an adult who received the AZD1222 COVID-19 vaccine.

This chain connects TRBV30 to TRBJ2-7; perhaps TRBD2 as D (6 bases). This CDR3 spans 16 amino acids. Trimming removed 3 bases at V and 0 bases at J, with 18 bases between. CDR1 GTSNPN and CDR2 SVGIG come from the germline V gene (reference sequence). The CDR3 bases are TGTGCCTGGAGAGCAATCCGGGACTCGTTCTCCTACGAGCAGTACTTC. This gives the protein CAWRAIRDSFSYEQYF.

The chain links TRBV7-9 to TRBJ2-3, with D possibly TRBD1 on 6 matching bases. The CDR3 totals 16 residues. The ends were cut back, 1 base at V and 2 bases at J, with 13 bases in the middle. Germline V gives CDR1 SEHNR, CDR2 FQNEAQ (reference sequence). CDR3 sequence reads: CASSLGSAGVTDTQYF. The CDR3 DNA follows: TGTGCCAGCAGCTTAGGGTCGGCAGGGGTCACAGATACGCAGTATTTT. Variable domain in full (rest from reference TRBV7-9 and TRBJ2-3): DTGVSQNPRHKITKRGQNVTFRCDPISEHNRLYWYRQTLGQGPEFLTYFQNEAQLEKSRLLSDRFSAERPKGSFSTLEIQRTEQGDSAMYLCASSLGSAGVTDTQYFGPGTRLTVL.

About this clone: At one end, the junction sequence differs from germline, possibly due to a read error. The chain uses TRBV7-7 and TRBJ2-5; TRBD2 matches 9 bases. Germline CDR1 is SSHAT and CDR2 is FNYEAQ (reference sequence). The length of the CDR3 is 15 residues. CDR3 loop: CASSEAGGNGETQYF. CDR3 DNA sequence: TGTGCTAGCAGCGAGGCGGGAGGGAATGGAGAGACCCAGTACTTC.

This sequence joins TRBV27 and TRBJ1-5; D is ambiguous. The CDR3 covers 15 residues. Per the germline V gene, CDR1 is MNHEY and CDR2 is SMNVEV (reference sequence). V was clipped by 5 bases and J by 4 bases, with 15 bases between them. CDR3 nucleotides: TGTGCCAGCAGTCCGACACAATGGAGGAATCAGCCCCAGCATTTT. This gives the protein CASSPTQWRNQPQHF.

This rearrangement joins TRBV18 to TRBJ2-2, with 8 bases that match TRBD1. This CDR3 region has 15 residues. The V gene's germline CDR1 is KGHSH and CDR2 LQKENI. The V gene end was trimmed by 0 bases and the J gene end by 6 bases; junction bases not matched to a gene: 3. The CDR3 reads CASSPPSQGAGELFF. The CDR3 DNA reads as TGTGCCAGCTCACCACCGTCACAGGGGGCCGGGGAGCTGTTTTTT.

V usage is TRBV6-1 and J usage is TRBJ1-2, with unresolved D. V dropped 3 bases and J dropped 3 bases, with 8 bases sitting between them. From germline, CDR1 is MNHNS and CDR2 SASEGT. CDR3 length: 13 amino acids. The CDR3 spells CASSDRGDYGYTF. The DNA for the CDR3 is TGTGCCAGCAGTGACAGAGGAGACTATGGCTACACCTTC.

The gene calls are TRBV6-6 and TRBJ1-5; 8 nucleotides line up with TRBD1. The CDR3 consists of 16 residues. Germline lookup yields CDR1 MNHNY and CDR2 SVGAGI (reference sequence). Trimming at V came to 7 bases and at J to 9 bases, leaving 17 bases not matched to a gene. CDR3 DNA: TGTGCCAGCACCCAAATGGGAGGGACAGGCCCACGGCCCCAGCATTTT. Amino acid sequence: CASTQMGGTGPRPQHF.

This CDR3 is CASSLNPGPNTGELFF. The DNA for the CDR3 is TGTGCCAGCAGCTTAAACCCGGGGCCGAACACCGGGGAGCTGTTTTTT. The chain is built from TRBV7-3 and TRBJ2-2; D is perhaps TRBD1 or TRBD2 (5 bases each). V was trimmed by 1 base and J by 0 bases, leaving 9 bases between them. CDR1 SGHTA and CDR2 FQGTGA come from the germline V gene. The CDR3 contains 16 residues.

The DNA for the CDR3 is TGTGCCAGCAGTGACTGGGGGTTTGGGTTCTTC. It yields the protein CASSDWGFGFF. V gene TRBV6-4 combines with J gene TRBJ2-1; perhaps D is TRBD1 or TRBD2 (5 bases each). Germline V lookup: CDR1 MRHNA, CDR2 SNTAGT. There are 11 residues in the CDR3. The V and J ends lost 1 base and 15 bases respectively, with 10 bases between them.

This clone has just one count. CDR3 amino acids: CASSVAPGQGYYNEQFF. CDR3 nucleotide sequence: TGTGCCAGCAGCGTAGCTCCGGGACAGGGGTACTACAATGAGCAGTTCTTC. V usage is TRBV9 and J usage is TRBJ2-1, with 10 bases lining up with TRBD1. V trimming: 0 bases; J trimming: 3 bases; junction bases outside the gene matches: 6. This CDR3 comprises 17 residues. The germline V gene has CDR1 SGDLS and CDR2 YYNGEE.

The chain recombines TRBV19 with TRBJ1-2, with D perhaps matching TRBD1 (6 bases). The CDR3 extends over 16 amino acids. The ends were cut back, 3 bases at V and 8 bases at J, with 22 bases in the middle. Germline assignment: CDR1 LNHDA and CDR2 SQIVND (reference sequence). The CDR3 sequence: CASSITGGAAYQGYTF. In DNA form, the CDR3 reads TGTGCCAGTAGTATTACGGGGGGGGCGGCATACCAAGGCTACACCTTC.

The chain carries TRBV6-1 and TRBJ1-5, with D unclear. The CDR3 is 16 residues long. Germline V CDR1 and CDR2: MNHNS, SASEGT. V lost 2 bases, J lost 12 bases, and 23 bases lay in between. The CDR3 here is CASSEIGNSLSGSQHF. The CDR3 DNA reads TGTGCCAGCAGTGAAATTGGGAACAGCCTGTCGGGGAGCCAGCATTTT.

V gene TRBV19 combines with J gene TRBJ2-7, with D perhaps matching TRBD1 or TRBD2 (5 bases each). CDR1 LNHDA and CDR2 SQIVND come from the germline V gene (reference sequence). Deletions cut 5 bases from V and 1 base from J, with 12 bases between. The CDR3 is made up of 14 amino acids. CDR3 DNA: TGTGCCAGTAGTCTCCGGGACGGTTCCTACGAGCAGTACTTC. Protein product: CASSLRDGSYEQYF.

The J gene is TRBJ1-2, the V gene TRBV12-3 or TRBV12-4; TRBD1 aligns across 8 bases. With 2 bases clipped from V and 6 bases from J, the junction kept 2 bases outside the gene matches. This CDR3 contains 13 residues. CDR3 in amino acids: CASSLSTGDGYTF. CDR3 coding DNA: TGTGCCAGCAGTTTATCGACAGGGGATGGCTACACCTTC.

This chain connects TRBV19 to TRBJ2-7; weak D call: TRBD2 (6 bases). CDR1 LNHDA and CDR2 SQIVND come from the germline V gene (reference sequence). V dropped 6 bases and J dropped 7 bases, with 22 bases sitting between them. The CDR3 spans 15 residues. CDR3 sequence reads: CASSPEGYPREEQYF. Here the CDR3 DNA reads TGTGCCAGTAGCCCCGAAGGTTACCCCCGGGAGGAGCAGTACTTC.

The chain has TRBV20-1 and TRBJ2-3; 11 bases are shared with TRBD2. CDR1 is DFQATT, CDR2 SNEGSKA, per germline (reference sequence). J gave up 0 bases and V 3 bases, and 2 bases lay outside the gene matches. The CDR3 sequence is 15 residues long. CDR3 amino acids: CSASRTSGSTDTQYF. CDR3 nucleotide sequence: TGCAGTGCTAGTAGGACTAGCGGGAGCACAGATACGCAGTATTTT.

The chain recombines TRBV20-1 with TRBJ1-2; no definite D call. This CDR3 has 15 residues. V was pared by 3 bases and J by 2 bases, with 16 bases between. Germline V gene lookup returns CDR1 DFQATT and CDR2 SNEGSKA (reference sequence). The CDR3 protein is CSASSSGPENYGYTF. In nucleotides, the CDR3 is TGCAGTGCTAGTTCATCAGGACCCGAGAACTATGGCTACACCTTC.

The V gene is TRBV28, the J gene TRBJ1-4; TRBD1 matches 8 bases. This CDR3 has 15 residues. The trim removed 3 bases at V and 4 bases at J, leaving 4 bases unmatched. Looked up from germline, CDR1 is MDHEN and CDR2 is SYDVKM. Written as DNA, the CDR3 is TGTGCCAGCAGTTTCACAGGGGGTGGTAATGAAAAACTGTTTTTT. Encoded protein: CASSFTGGGNEKLFF.

J is TRBJ2-4 and V is TRBV19, with D unclear. Germline V gives CDR1 LNHDA, CDR2 SQIVND (reference sequence). The length of the CDR3 is 14 residues. The V end was cut by 4 bases, the J end by 0 bases, with 7 bases between. CDR3 loop: CASSRLEAKNIQYF. In DNA, the CDR3 is TGTGCCAGTAGTAGGTTAGAAGCCAAAAACATTCAGTACTTC.

V and J are TRBV7-3 and TRBJ1-3; the match to TRBD1 covers 8 bases. The germline V gene has CDR1 SGHTA and CDR2 FQGTGA. V shed 9 bases, J shed 2 bases, and the junction held 6 bases outside the gene matches. The CDR3 is 14 amino acids. The CDR3: CASGPGGTGNTIYF. CDR3 DNA: TGTGCCAGTGGCCCAGGGGGCACTGGAAACACCATATATTTT.

V gene TRBV9 combines with J gene TRBJ2-3; TRBD2 matches 8 bases. V dropped 0 bases and J dropped 2; count of bases not matched to a gene: 8. The CDR3 has 17 amino acids. Germline-derived CDR1 and CDR2 are SGDLS and YYNGEE. CDR3: CASSVDGRVSTTDTQYF. CDR3 coding DNA: TGTGCCAGCAGCGTAGACGGGAGGGTCTCCACCACAGATACGCAGTATTTT.

The rearrangement uses TRBV6-5 and TRBJ1-1; maybe TRBD1 (5 bases). V was pared by 6 bases and J by 0 bases, with 11 bases between. This CDR3 comprises 14 residues. Per the germline V gene, CDR1 is MNHEY and CDR2 is SVGAGI. The CDR3 DNA sequence: TGTGCCAGCAGGCCCGGGACGGTGAACACTGAAGCTTTCTTT. Its translation is CASRPGTVNTEAFF.

V is TRBV27 and J is TRBJ1-2, with a tentative D call TRBD1 (6 bases). The V end was cut by 3 bases, the J end by 3 bases, with 14 bases between. This CDR3 is 15 amino acids long. Germline lookup yields CDR1 MNHEY and CDR2 SMNVEV (reference sequence). This CDR3 reads CASSLSGSGDYGYTF. The CDR3 DNA sequence: TGTGCCAGCAGTTTGAGTGGGTCAGGGGACTATGGCTACACCTTC.

This clone has more than one count but fewer than ten. The CDR3 here is CASSLRPGDDEAFF. CDR3 DNA sequence: TGTGCCAGCAGCTTGAGGCCAGGGGACGATGAAGCTTTCTTT. The chain recombines TRBV12-1 with TRBJ1-1; the DNA was not compared with TRBD1, the D call given in the table. TRBV12-1 is listed as a pseudogene. CDR3 length equals 14 residues.

The chain employs TRBV24-1 and TRBJ2-1, with 12 bases fitting TRBD2. CDR3 length equals 15 residues. J lost 9 bases, V lost 5 bases, and 7 bases had no gene match. In germline, CDR1 is KGHDR, CDR2 SFDVKD. CDR3 in DNA: TGTGCCACCAGTGCCGGACTAGCGGGAAAAAGTGAGCAGTTCTTC. It yields the protein CATSAGLAGKSEQFF.

The chain recombines TRBV29-1 with TRBJ1-1; 9 bases are a match to TRBD1. Losses at the gene ends were 6 bases for V and 2 bases for J; bases not matched to a gene: 7. This CDR3 comprises 14 residues. Germline values: CDR1 SQVTM, CDR2 ANQGSEA. CDR3 amino acids: CSVWDRALNTEAFF. CDR3 sequence (DNA): TGCAGCGTCTGGGACAGGGCACTTAACACTGAAGCTTTCTTT.

The rearrangement uses TRBV11-2 and TRBJ2-3; 10 bases map to TRBD2. Trimming removed 3 bases from V and 2 bases from J; junction bases left unmatched: 8. CDR3 length: 17 residues. The germline V gene has CDR1 SGHAT and CDR2 FQNNGV. This CDR3 is CASSLGRTSGVTDTQYF. Here the CDR3 DNA reads TGTGCCAGCAGCTTGGGGCGGACTAGCGGAGTCACAGATACGCAGTATTTT.

V usage is TRBV7-9 and J usage is TRBJ1-1; D gene unclear. V dropped 1 base and J dropped 0 bases, with 3 bases sitting between them. The CDR3 spans 13 residues. Germline V lookup: CDR1 SEHNR, CDR2 FQNEAQ (reference sequence). Written as DNA, the CDR3 is TGTGCCAGCAGCTTAGTCCTGAACACTGAAGCTTTCTTT. Translating gives CASSLVLNTEAFF.

This chain joins TRBV15 and TRBJ1-1; tentatively, D is TRBD1 (5 bases). Trimming left V 4 bases short and J 4 bases short, with 13 bases between. Germline loops: CDR1 LNHNV, CDR2 YYDKDF (reference sequence). The CDR3 spans 14 residues. The CDR3 DNA reads as TGTGCCACCAGCAAAAACGTAGGGGTCACTGAAGCTTTCTTT. Translation: CATSKNVGVTEAFF.

This chain joins TRBV28 and TRBJ2-3; D is uncertain. The CDR3 length is 15 residues. Germline CDR1 is MDHEN and CDR2 is SYDVKM. The germline V and J ends were trimmed by 2 bases and 6 bases, with 15 bases remaining between them. CDR3 nucleotide sequence: TGTGCCAGCAGTTTAACTTATTCGCAGTCTGATACGCAGTATTTT. Translated, it gives CASSLTYSQSDTQYF. Looking up the rest from reference TRBV28 and TRBJ2-3 gives the full variable domain: DVKVTQSSRYLVKRTGEKVFLECVQDMDHENMFWYRQDPGLGLRLIYFSYDVKMKEKGDIPEGYSVSREKKERFSLILESASTNQTSMYLCASSLTYSQSDTQYFGPGTRLTVL.